Below, one T cell receptor beta chain is given with its context. What it binds is not known. The CDR3 contains 15 residues. The germline CDR1 and CDR2 sequences are PRHDT and FYEKMQ (reference sequence). V lost 4 bases, J lost 0 bases, and 11 bases lay in between. The data belong to a study of OX40 agonist ivuxolimab in advanced cancers. Study summary: Intravenous ivuxolimab at 0.01 to 10 mg/kg was given to patients every 2 weeks. Recorded diagnoses for dose-escalation patients were hepatocellular carcinoma, melanoma, renal cell or head and neck cancer. With a range of about 23 to 90, age averaged roughly 60 years, and approximately 83% were male. Study-level results: Doses of 0.1 to 3.0 mg/kg were accompanied by clonal expansion of CD4+ and CD8+ blood T cells by week 6.

Generated by immunoSEQ multiplex PCR, the TCRdb table keeps only in-frame clones and is missing some. This repertoire shows roughly 79,000 clones, 80% to 95% found once; its top ten account for around 10%. The sequenced sample was CD4+ or CD8+ T cells sorted from blood, obtained in a trial of the OX40 agonist ivuxolimab. The chain uses TRBV13 and TRBJ2-3, with D perhaps matching TRBD1 (6 bases). The sequence derives from an adult with an advanced solid tumor such as melanoma, head and neck, liver or kidney cancer. CDR3 protein: CASSSDRTSTDTQYF. The CDR3 coding sequence is TGTGCCAGCAGCTCTGACAGGACTAGCACAGATACGCAGTATTTT.